A single sample is the source of the 7 T cell receptor beta chains below, sequenced in a study of T-cell memory formation after mild COVID-19. In TCRdb, the 5' RACE reads were re-called with MiXCR into one record per CDR3 protein. Of about 110,000 distinct CDR3 sequences in the sample, roughly a sixth were seen once. Material: PBMCs or a T cell subset sorted from them (not recorded which). Receptors originate from a man aged 18 to 30 who had mild COVID-19 (a few samples of this study predate the infection). Cell type and time point are not known.

This clonotype has a handful of counts. The chain has TRBV3-1 and TRBJ2-2; D call uncertain. This CDR3 has 12 amino acids. Trimming removed 2 bases at V and 8 bases at J, with 6 bases between. Looked up from germline, CDR1 is LGHDT and CDR2 is YNNKEL (reference sequence). The CDR3 region is CASSQQTGELFF. Here the CDR3 DNA reads TGTGCCAGCAGCCAACAGACAGGGGAGCTGTTTTTT.

This chain links TRBV6-2 or TRBV6-3 with TRBJ2-1, with D possibly called TRBD1 or TRBD2 (6 bases each). This CDR3 region has 11 residues. Germline loops: CDR1 MNHEY, CDR2 SVGEGT. V was pared by 5 bases and J by 9 bases, with 8 bases between. CDR3 coding DNA: TGTGCCAGCAGTGAGGGGGGTGAGCAGTTCTTC. Protein: CASSEGGEQFF.

This clonotype came up many times. This chain joins TRBV4-1 and TRBJ2-3; TRBD2 is a possible D gene (5 bases). The CDR3 totals 12 residues. The V gene's germline CDR1 is MGHRA and CDR2 YSYEKL. V was pared by 7 bases and J by 6 bases, with 11 bases between. CDR3 sequence reads: CASMTPGDTQYF. The DNA of the CDR3 is TGCGCCAGCATGACACCGGGGGATACGCAGTATTTT.

This clonotype was seen more than once but under ten times. The chain couples TRBV2 to TRBJ2-1; no definite D call. The CDR3 has 12 residues. V lost 4 bases and J lost 2, with 3 bases in between. Germline V lookup: CDR1 SNHLY, CDR2 FYNNEI. The CDR3 sequence is CASSATYNEQFF. The CDR3 DNA reads TGTGCCAGCAGTGCCACCTACAATGAGCAGTTCTTC.

This clonotype was recorded a few times. This chain uses TRBV5-6 with TRBJ2-3, with TRBD2 matching 9 bases. The CDR3 runs 15 residues. After removal of 3 bases from V and 3 bases from J, the junction contained 5 bases not matched to a gene. Germline values: CDR1 SGHDT, CDR2 YYEEEE. The CDR3 coding sequence is TGTGCCAGCAGCTACCCCGCGGGGGGGACAGATACGCAGTATTTT. The encoded protein is CASSYPAGGTDTQYF.

The genes are TRBV5-1 and TRBJ2-3, with TRBD2 identical over 8 bases. Unmatched junction bases numbered 3, after V lost 0 bases and J lost 0 bases. Germline V gene data show CDR1 as SGHRS and CDR2 as YFSETQ. The CDR3 has 16 amino acids. In DNA form, the CDR3 reads TGCGCCAGCAGCTTGGGCTCTAGCGGGAGCACAGATACGCAGTATTTT. Its protein is CASSLGSSGSTDTQYF.

CDR3: CASIQGTSGGALETQYF. DNA for the CDR3: TGTGCCAGCATCCAAGGAACTAGCGGGGGGGCCTTAGAGACCCAGTACTTC. The chain has TRBV6-5 and TRBJ2-5; 13 bases agree with TRBD2. Germline V gene lookup returns CDR1 MNHEY and CDR2 SVGAGI. This CDR3 region has 17 residues. Unmatched junction bases numbered 12, after V lost 7 bases and J lost 4 bases.